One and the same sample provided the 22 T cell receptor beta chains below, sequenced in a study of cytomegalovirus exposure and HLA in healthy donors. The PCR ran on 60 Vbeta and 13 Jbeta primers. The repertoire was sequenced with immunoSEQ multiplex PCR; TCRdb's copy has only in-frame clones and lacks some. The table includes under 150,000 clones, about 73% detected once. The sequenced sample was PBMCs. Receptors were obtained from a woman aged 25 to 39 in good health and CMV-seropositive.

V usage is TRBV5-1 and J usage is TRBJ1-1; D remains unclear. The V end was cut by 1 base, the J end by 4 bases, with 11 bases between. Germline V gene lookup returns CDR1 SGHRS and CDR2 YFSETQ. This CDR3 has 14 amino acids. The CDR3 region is CASSLTGSFTEAFF. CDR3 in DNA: TGCGCCAGCAGCTTGACCGGGAGTTTCACTGAAGCTTTCTTT. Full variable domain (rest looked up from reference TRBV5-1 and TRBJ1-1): KAGVTQTPRYLIKTRGQQVTLSCSPISGHRSVSWYQQTPGQGLQFLFEYFSETQRNKGNFPGRFSGRQFSNSRSEMNVSTLELGDSALYLCASSLTGSFTEAFFGQGTRLTVV.

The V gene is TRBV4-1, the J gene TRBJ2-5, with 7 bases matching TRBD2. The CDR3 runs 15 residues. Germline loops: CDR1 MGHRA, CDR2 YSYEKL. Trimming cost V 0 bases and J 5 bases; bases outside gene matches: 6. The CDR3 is CASSQDGGGSETQYF. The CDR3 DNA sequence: TGCGCCAGCAGCCAAGATGGGGGGGGTTCTGAGACCCAGTACTTC.

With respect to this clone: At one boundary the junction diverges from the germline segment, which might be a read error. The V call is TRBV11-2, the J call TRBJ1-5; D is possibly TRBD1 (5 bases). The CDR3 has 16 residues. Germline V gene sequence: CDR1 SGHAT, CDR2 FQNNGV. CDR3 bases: TGTGCCAACAGCTTAGATCGGGCAGGGTATAATCAGCCCCAGCATTTT. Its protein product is CANSLDRAGYNQPQHF.

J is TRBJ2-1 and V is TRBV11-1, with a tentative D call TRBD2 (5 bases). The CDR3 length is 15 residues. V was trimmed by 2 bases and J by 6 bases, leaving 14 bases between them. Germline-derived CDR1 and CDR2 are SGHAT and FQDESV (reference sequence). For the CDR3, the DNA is TGTGCCAGCAGCTTACAGCCTATGGCGGGCAATGAGCAGTTCTTC. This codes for CASSLQPMAGNEQFF.

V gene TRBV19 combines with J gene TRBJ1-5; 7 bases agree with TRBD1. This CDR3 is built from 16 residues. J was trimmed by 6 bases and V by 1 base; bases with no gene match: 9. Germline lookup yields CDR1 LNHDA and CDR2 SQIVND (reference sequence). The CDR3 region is CASSIGADRVGQPQHF. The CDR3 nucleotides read TGTGCCAGTAGTATAGGAGCTGACAGGGTAGGTCAGCCCCAGCATTTT.

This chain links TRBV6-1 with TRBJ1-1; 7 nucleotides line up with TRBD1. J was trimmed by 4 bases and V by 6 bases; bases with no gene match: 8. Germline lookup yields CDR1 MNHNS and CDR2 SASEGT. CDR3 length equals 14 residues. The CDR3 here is CASSTTGTITEAFF. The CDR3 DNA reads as TGTGCCAGCAGCACGACAGGGACGATCACTGAAGCTTTCTTT.

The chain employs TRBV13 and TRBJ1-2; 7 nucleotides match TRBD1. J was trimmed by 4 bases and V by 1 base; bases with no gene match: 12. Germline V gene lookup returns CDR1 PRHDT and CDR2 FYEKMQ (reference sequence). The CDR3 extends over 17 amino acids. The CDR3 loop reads CASSLVGSGGGSYGYTF. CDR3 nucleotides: TGTGCCAGCAGCTTAGTAGGTTCAGGGGGTGGAAGCTATGGCTACACCTTC.

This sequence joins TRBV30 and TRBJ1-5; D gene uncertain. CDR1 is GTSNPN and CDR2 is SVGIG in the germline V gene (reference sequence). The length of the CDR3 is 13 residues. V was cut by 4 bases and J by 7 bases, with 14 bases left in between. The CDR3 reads CAWTPVLGQPQHF. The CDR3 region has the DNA TGTGCCTGGACCCCCGTGCTCGGGCAGCCCCAGCATTTT. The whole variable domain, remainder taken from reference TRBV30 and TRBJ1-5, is SQTIHQWPATLVQPVGSPLSLECTVEGTSNPNLYWYRQAAGRGLQLLFYSVGIGQISSEVPQNLSASRPQDRQFILSSKKLLLSDSGFYLCAWTPVLGQPQHFGDGTRLSIL.

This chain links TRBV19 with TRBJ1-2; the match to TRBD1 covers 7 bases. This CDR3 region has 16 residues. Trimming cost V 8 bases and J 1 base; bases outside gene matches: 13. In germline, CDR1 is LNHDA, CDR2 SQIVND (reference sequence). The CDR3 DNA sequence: TGTGCCAGTCGACCGGGACAGAGTAGATTTAACTATGGCTACACCTTC. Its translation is CASRPGQSRFNYGYTF.

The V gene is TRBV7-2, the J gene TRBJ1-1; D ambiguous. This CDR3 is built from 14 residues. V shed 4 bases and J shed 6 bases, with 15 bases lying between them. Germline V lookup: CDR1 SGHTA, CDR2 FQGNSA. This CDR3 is CASSSGSTRAEAFF. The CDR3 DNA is TGTGCCAGCAGCTCTGGGTCGACGAGGGCTGAAGCTTTCTTT.

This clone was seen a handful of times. CDR3 in DNA: TGTGCCAGCAGCGTTGGCCGACTGGGTGGAAACACCATATATTTT. Residues: CASSVGRLGGNTIYF. The chain recombines TRBV9 with TRBJ1-3, with D uncertain. In germline, CDR1 is SGDLS, CDR2 YYNGEE. V lost 2 bases, J lost 3 bases, and 12 bases lay in between. CDR3 length: 15 residues. The full variable domain, rest sourced from reference TRBV9 and TRBJ1-3, is DSGVTQTPKHLITATGQRVTLRCSPRSGDLSVYWYQQSLDQGLQFLIQYYNGEERAKGNILERFSAQQFPDLHSELNLSSLELGDSALYFCASSVGRLGGNTIYFGEGSWLTVV.

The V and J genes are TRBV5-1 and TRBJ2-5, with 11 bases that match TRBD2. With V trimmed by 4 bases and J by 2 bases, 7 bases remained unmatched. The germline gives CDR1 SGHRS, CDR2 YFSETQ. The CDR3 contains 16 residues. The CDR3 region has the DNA TGCGCCAGCAGCCCGGGACTAGCGGTGAAACAAGAGACCCAGTACTTC. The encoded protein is CASSPGLAVKQETQYF. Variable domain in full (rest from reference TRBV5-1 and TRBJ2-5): KAGVTQTPRYLIKTRGQQVTLSCSPISGHRSVSWYQQTPGQGLQFLFEYFSETQRNKGNFPGRFSGRQFSNSRSEMNVSTLELGDSALYLCASSPGLAVKQETQYFGPGTRLLVL.

The CDR3 protein is CASSATEANYGYTF. CDR3 DNA sequence: TGTGCCAGCAGTGCGACAGAGGCTAACTATGGCTACACCTTC. The chain is built from TRBV6-1 and TRBJ1-2; tentatively, D is TRBD1 (5 bases). The CDR3 has 14 amino acids. The ends were cut back, 4 bases at V and 0 bases at J, with 9 bases in the middle. Germline V lookup: CDR1 MNHNS, CDR2 SASEGT.

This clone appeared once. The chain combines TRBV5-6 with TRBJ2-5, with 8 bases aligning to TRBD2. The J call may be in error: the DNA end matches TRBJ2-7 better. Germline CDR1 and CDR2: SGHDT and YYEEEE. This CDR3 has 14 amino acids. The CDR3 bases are TGTGCCAGCAGCCGGGAGGGACTGCTCTACGAGCAGTACTTC. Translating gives CASSREGLLYEQYF.

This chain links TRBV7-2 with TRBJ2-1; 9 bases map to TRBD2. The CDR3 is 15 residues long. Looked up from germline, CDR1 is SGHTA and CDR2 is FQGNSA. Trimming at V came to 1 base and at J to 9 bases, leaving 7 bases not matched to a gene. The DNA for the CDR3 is TGTGCCAGCAGCTTAGTAGGGCGGGGGGGTACTGAGCAGTTCTTC. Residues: CASSLVGRGGTEQFF. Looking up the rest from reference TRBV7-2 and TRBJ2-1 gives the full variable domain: GAGVSQSPSNKVTEKGKDVELRCDPISGHTALYWYRQSLGQGLEFLIYFQGNSAPDKSGLPSDRFSAERTGGSVSTLTIQRTQQEDSAVYLCASSLVGRGGTEQFFGPGTRLTVL.

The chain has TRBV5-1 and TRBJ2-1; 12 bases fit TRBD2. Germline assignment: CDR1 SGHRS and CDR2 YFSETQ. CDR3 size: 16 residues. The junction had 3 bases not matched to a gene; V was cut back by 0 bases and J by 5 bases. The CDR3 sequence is CASSLATSGGNNEQFF. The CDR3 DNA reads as TGCGCCAGCAGCTTGGCCACTAGCGGGGGGAACAATGAGCAGTTCTTC.

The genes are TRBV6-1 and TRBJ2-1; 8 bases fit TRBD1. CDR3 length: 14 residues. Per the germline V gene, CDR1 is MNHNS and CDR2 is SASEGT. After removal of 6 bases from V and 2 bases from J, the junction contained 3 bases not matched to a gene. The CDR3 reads CASRGRGPYNEQFF. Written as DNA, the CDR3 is TGTGCCAGCAGGGGCAGGGGGCCCTACAATGAGCAGTTCTTC.

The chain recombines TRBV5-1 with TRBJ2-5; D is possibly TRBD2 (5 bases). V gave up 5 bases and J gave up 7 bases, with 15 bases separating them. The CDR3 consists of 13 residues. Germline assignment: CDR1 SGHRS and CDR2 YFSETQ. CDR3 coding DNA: TGCGCCAGCAGTTCAGGACTCGCCGGGACCCAGTACTTC. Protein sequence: CASSSGLAGTQYF.

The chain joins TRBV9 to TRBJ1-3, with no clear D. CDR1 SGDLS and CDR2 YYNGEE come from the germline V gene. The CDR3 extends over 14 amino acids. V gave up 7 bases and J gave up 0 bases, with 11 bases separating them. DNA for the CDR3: TGTGCCAGCTCCGAGGTCGGCTCTGGAAACACCATATATTTT. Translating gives CASSEVGSGNTIYF.

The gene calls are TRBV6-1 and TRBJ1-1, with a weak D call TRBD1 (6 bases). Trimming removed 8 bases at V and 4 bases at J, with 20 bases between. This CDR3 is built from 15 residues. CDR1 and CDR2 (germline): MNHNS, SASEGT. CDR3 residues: CASGGVGAEGTEAFF. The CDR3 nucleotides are TGTGCCAGCGGGGGCGTGGGGGCCGAGGGCACTGAAGCTTTCTTT.

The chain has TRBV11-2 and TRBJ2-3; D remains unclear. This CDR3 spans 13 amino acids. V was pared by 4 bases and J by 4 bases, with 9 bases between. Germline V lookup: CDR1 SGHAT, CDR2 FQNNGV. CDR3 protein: CASSSTQADTQYF. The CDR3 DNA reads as TGTGCCAGCAGCTCGACGCAGGCAGATACGCAGTATTTT.

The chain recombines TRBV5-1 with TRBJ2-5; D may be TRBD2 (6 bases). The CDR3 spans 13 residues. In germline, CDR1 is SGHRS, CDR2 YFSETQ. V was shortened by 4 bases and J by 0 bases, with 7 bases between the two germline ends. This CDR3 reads CASSRDYQETQYF. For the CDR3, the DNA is TGCGCCAGCAGCCGGGACTACCAAGAGACCCAGTACTTC.